These T cell receptor beta chains were read from a single sample in a study of T cell changes during pregnancy in multiple sclerosis. This table comes from immunoSEQ multiplex PCR, and its TCRdb copy is limited to in-frame clones, with some not included. The table includes approximately 100,000 clones, almost 95% detected once. The sequencing used peripheral blood, collected in the third trimester of pregnancy. These receptors were taken from a female donor with multiple sclerosis, enrolled in a pregnancy study. Each CDR3 is given with its conserved first and last residue. A D gene is named only where the DNA matches it firmly. The size field is filled for only some rows; it gives once, few, many or a size class.

>.|TRBD2|TRBV29-1|TRBJ2-2
TGCAGCGCTGGTCGGGCTAGCGGGAGGGCCGACACCGGGGAGCTGTTTTTT
CSAGRASGRADTGELFF
>.|.|TRBV4-3|TRBJ2-7
TGCGCCAGCAGCCTAGGGGCCGGGCAGGGCTCCTACGAGCAGTACTTC
CASSLGAGQGSYEQYF
>.|.|TRBV30|TRBJ2-7
TGTGCCAGTACCCCGGCGGAGGGTGGGAGAGAGCAGTACTTC
CASTPAEGGREQYF
>.|TRBD2|TRBV28|TRBJ2-7
TGTGCCAGCAGTACGACAACCCGACTAGCGGGAGTACGGGACGAGCAGTACTTC
CASSTTTRLAGVRDEQYF
>once|TRBD1|TRBV7-2|TRBJ1-5
TGTGCCAGCAGCTTAAGACAGGGGGCACAGCCCCAGCATTTT
CASSLRQGAQPQHF
>.|TRBD2|TRBV9|TRBJ2-1
TGTGCCAGCAGCTTACTAGCGGGAACCTCCTACAATGAGCAGTTCTTC
CASSLLAGTSYNEQFF
>once|.|TRBV5-1|TRBJ2-1
TGCGCCAGCAGCTTCGTGGGGGGAGCTCTAGAGCAGTTCTTC
CASSFVGGALEQFF
>.|TRBD1|TRBV27|TRBJ2-7
TGTGCCAGCAGTCCCCAGGGGGCTACCTCCTACGAGCAGTACTTC
CASSPQGATSYEQYF
>.|TRBD1|TRBV14|TRBJ2-7
TGTGCCAGCAGCCTTGACAGGGTCCGGGAGCAGTACTTC
CASSLDRVREQYF
>.|.|TRBV5-1|TRBJ2-3
TGCGCCAGCAGCTTGGGCAGGGCAGGGACAGATACGCAGTATTTT
CASSLGRAGTDTQYF
>.|.|TRBV18|TRBJ1-3
TGTGCCAGCTCACCTTTAACGACTGACTCTGGAAACACCATATATTTT
CASSPLTTDSGNTIYF
>.|.|TRBV28|TRBJ2-5
TGTGCCAGCAGTTCCTATCGGGACAACGATGTGAAGACCCAGTACTTC
CASSSYRDNDVKTQYF
>.|TRBD1|TRBV27|TRBJ2-7
TGTGCCAGCAGTCAACAGGGGAAATCCTACGAGCAGTACTTC
CASSQQGKSYEQYF
>.|TRBD2|TRBV5-8|TRBJ2-7
TGTGCCAGCAAACTAGCGGGAGGCCCCTACGAGCAGTACTTC
CASKLAGGPYEQYF
>few|.|TRBV27|TRBJ1-2
TGTGCCAGCAGTCCTGAGGGGGGGCCGACCTATGGCTACACCTTC
CASSPEGGPTYGYTF
>.|TRBD2|TRBV28|TRBJ2-1
TGTGCCAGCAGTCCTATAGGGCTAGCGGGATATAATTTCAATGAGCAGTTCTTC
CASSPIGLAGYNFNEQFF
>.|TRBD2|TRBV25-1|TRBJ2-1
TGTGCCAGCAGTGGGCTAGCGGGAGTCTATAATGAGCAGTTCTTC
CASSGLAGVYNEQFF
>.|.|TRBV9|TRBJ2-1
TGTGCCAGCAGCGTAGCCCCAGACAATGAGCAGTTCTTC
CASSVAPDNEQFF
>.|TRBD2|TRBV4-3|TRBJ2-2
TGCGCCAGCAGCCAAGGTTCTCCGGGAGGGCGTACCGGGGAGCTGTTTTTT
CASSQGSPGGRTGELFF
>.|.|TRBV6-5|TRBJ1-1
TGTGCCAGCAGGAACCTAGGGGCGAACACTGAAGCTTTCTTT
CASRNLGANTEAFF
>once|.|TRBV2|TRBJ2-7
TGTGCGGACAGTCGAGGGGGTGGTGCCTACGAGCAGTACTTC
CADSRGGGAYEQYF
>.|TRBD2|TRBV2|TRBJ2-2
TGTGCCAGCAGTGATATAGCGGGAGTGAACACCGGGGAGCTGTTTTTT
CASSDIAGVNTGELFF
>.|.|TRBV28|TRBJ1-1
TGTGCCAGCAGATTCAAAATTCGGGGGGAAACTGAAGCTTTCTTT
CASRFKIRGETEAFF
>.|.|TRBV19|TRBJ2-1
TGTGCCAGTAATGTCAGGGCCTCGTACAATGAGCAGTTCTTC
CASNVRASYNEQFF
>.|TRBD2|TRBV2|TRBJ2-2
TGTGCCAGCAGCCCAACGGGGAGGGTGGTAGCGGCGAGCCTGTCGTTTTTT
CASSPTGRVVAASLSFF
>once|.|TRBV29-1|TRBJ2-4
TGCAGCGGAGGTGAAAACATTCAGTACTTC
CSGGENIQYF
>.|.|TRBV14|TRBJ2-5
TGTGCCAGCAGCCACCTCGACAGCCCCCAAGAGACCCAGTACTTC
CASSHLDSPQETQYF
>.|TRBD1|TRBV2|TRBJ1-5
TGTGCCAGCAGTGAAGGCGGGACAGGGAGTAATCAGCCCCAGCATTTT
CASSEGGTGSNQPQHF